The rows below give T cell receptor beta chains drawn from one sample of a study of spatial heterogeneity in lung cancer. TCRdb redid the calling of the 5' RACE reads with MiXCR, one entry per CDR3 protein. The repertoire holds about 82,000 distinct CDR3 sequences, with around 12% as singletons. Material: PBMCs, obtained at surgery. The origin of the receptors is a male donor with early-stage non-small cell lung cancer. Each CDR3 is given with its conserved first and last residue. Each record gives: J gene, D gene, V gene, clone size, CDR3 DNA, CDR3 protein. D genes are given only for firm matches. Clone size is given for some rows only: seen once, a few or many times, or a class if the clone is expanded.

TRBJ2-3 TRBD1 TRBV6-1 medium-sized TGTGCCAGCAGTTTTACAGGGGTAGATACGCAGTATTTT CASSFTGVDTQYF
TRBJ2-1 - TRBV29-1 - TGCAGGGTTGAGGGGCTAAGCGAGGAGCAGTTCTTC CRVEGLSEEQFF
TRBJ2-7 - TRBV6-5 - TGTGCCAGCAGTTCGGGGGACCCCCGGGACGAGCAGTACTTC CASSSGDPRDEQYF
TRBJ2-7 TRBD2 TRBV23-1 - TGCGCCAGCAGTCCTAGCGGTACCTGGATATTATACGAGCAGTACTTC CASSPSGTWILYEQYF
TRBJ1-2 TRBD1 TRBV27 many TGTGCCAGCAGCCCAGTGACAGGGGGTAACTATGGCTACACCTTC CASSPVTGGNYGYTF
TRBJ1-1 - TRBV5-1 - TGCGCCAGCACCGGGACACCGAACACTGAAGCTTTCTTT CASTGTPNTEAFF
TRBJ2-1 TRBD1 TRBV7-2 many TGTGCCAGCAGTCCCATGCAGGGGGACAATGAGCAGTTCTTC CASSPMQGDNEQFF
TRBJ1-1 - TRBV19 many TGTGCCAGTACCATCGGGGGGCAGCGCACTGAAGCTTTCTTT CASTIGGQRTEAFF
TRBJ2-5 TRBD1 TRBV24-1 - TGTGCCACCAGTGCGACAGGGGCCCTGGGAGAGACCCAGTACTTC CATSATGALGETQYF
TRBJ1-2 TRBD1 TRBV30 few TGTGCCTGGACCCTGACAGGGAACTATGGCTACACCTTC CAWTLTGNYGYTF
TRBJ2-1 TRBD2 TRBV11-2 - TGTGCCAGCAGCTTAGGTAGCGGGGGGGCCAATGAGCAGTTCTTC CASSLGSGGANEQFF
TRBJ2-1 TRBD2 TRBV11-3 - TGTGCCAGCAGCTTAGGGCAGCGGGAGGCATTGGATGAGCAGTTCTTC CASSLGQREALDEQFF
TRBJ2-7 - TRBV19 few TGTGCCAGTAGTATAAGTAGGACCGCTCGCGAGCAGTACTTC CASSISRTAREQYF
TRBJ2-7 - TRBV10-3 many TGTGCCATCAGCCTGACTAGTTTCGGCGAGCAGTACTTC CAISLTSFGEQYF
TRBJ2-1 TRBD2 TRBV30 - TGTGCCTGGACCTTTGGACTAGCGGGGGGCGATGAGCAGTTCTTC CAWTFGLAGGDEQFF
TRBJ2-1 TRBD2 TRBV9 once TGTGCCAGCAGCACCTCTCGGGGCGGGGGGGCCTCCTACAATGAGCAGTTCTTC CASSTSRGGGASYNEQFF
TRBJ2-3 - TRBV24-1 - TGTGCCACCAGTGATTTGAATCTGAACCCCACAGATACGCAGTATTTT CATSDLNLNPTDTQYF